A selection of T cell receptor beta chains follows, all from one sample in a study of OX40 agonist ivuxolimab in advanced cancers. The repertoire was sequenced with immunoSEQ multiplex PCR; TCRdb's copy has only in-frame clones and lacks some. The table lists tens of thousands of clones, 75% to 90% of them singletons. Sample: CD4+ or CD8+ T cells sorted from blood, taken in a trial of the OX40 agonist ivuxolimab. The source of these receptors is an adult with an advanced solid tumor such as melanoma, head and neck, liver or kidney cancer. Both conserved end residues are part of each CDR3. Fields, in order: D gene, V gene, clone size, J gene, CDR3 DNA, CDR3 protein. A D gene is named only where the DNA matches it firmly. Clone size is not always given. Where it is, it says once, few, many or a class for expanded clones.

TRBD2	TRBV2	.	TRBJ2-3	TGTGCCAGCAGCCCCGCGGGAGGGCCAGATACGCAGTATTTT	CASSPAGGPDTQYF
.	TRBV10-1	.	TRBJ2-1	TGCGCCAGCAGTGTCCCTAGGAGAAGGGAAAACAATGAGCAGTTCTTC	CASSVPRRRENNEQFF
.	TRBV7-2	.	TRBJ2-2	TGTGCCAGCAGCGGCGTGCGGGGTTGGACCGGGGAGCTGTTTTTT	CASSGVRGWTGELFF
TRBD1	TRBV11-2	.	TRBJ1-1	TGTGCCAGCAGCGAGCGACAGGGGATGGGGGAAGCTTTCTTT	CASSERQGMGEAFF
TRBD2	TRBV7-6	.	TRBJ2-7	TGTGCCAGCAGCCCCCAGCGGGGGGTGGGCGAGCAGTACTTC	CASSPQRGVGEQYF
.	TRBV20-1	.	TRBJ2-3	TGCAGTACCGGGGGCTATGGGGCTTATTTT	CSTGGYGAYF
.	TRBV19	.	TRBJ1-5	TGTGCCAGTAGTATTGCCCTAAATCAGCCCCAGCATTTT	CASSIALNQPQHF
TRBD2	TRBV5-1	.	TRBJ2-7	TGCGCCAGCAGCCCTGGTGGTAGCGGGAACCACGAGCAGTACTTC	CASSPGGSGNHEQYF
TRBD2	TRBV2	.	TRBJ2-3	TGTGCCACCCCATCGGGGGGGGTTAGCACAGATACGCAGTATTTT	CATPSGGVSTDTQYF
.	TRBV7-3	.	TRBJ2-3	TGTGCCAGCAGCTTAGGGGGGTTTGACACAGATACGCAGTATTTT	CASSLGGFDTDTQYF
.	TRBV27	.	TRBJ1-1	TGTGCCAGCAGTTATACCCCCTGGGCCGAAGCTTTCTTT	CASSYTPWAEAFF
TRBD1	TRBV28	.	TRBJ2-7	TGTGCCAGCAGTTCACCTGGGACAGGGGGGACCTACGAGCAGTACTTC	CASSSPGTGGTYEQYF
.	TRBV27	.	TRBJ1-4	TGTGCCAGCAGGGACACAAACGTCGGTGAAAAACTGTTTTTT	CASRDTNVGEKLFF
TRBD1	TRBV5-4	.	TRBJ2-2	TGTGCCAGCAACAAACAGGGGGACACCGGGGAGCTGTTTTTT	CASNKQGDTGELFF
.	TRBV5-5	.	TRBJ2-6	TGTGCCAGCAGCTCTTCGATAGGGTCAGCAGGGGCCAACGTCCTGACTTTC	CASSSSIGSAGANVLTF
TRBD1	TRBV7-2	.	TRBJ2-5	TGTGCCAGCAGCCCCCGGTGGACAGGGCCCCAGTACTTC	CASSPRWTGPQYF
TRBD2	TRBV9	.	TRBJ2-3	TGTGCCAGCAGCCCCTCCGCCGGGACTAGCGGGGGAGATACGCAGTATTTT	CASSPSAGTSGGDTQYF
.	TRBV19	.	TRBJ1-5	TGTGCCAGTAGTATTAGGGGCCAGGGACTTAATCAGCCCCAGCATTTT	CASSIRGQGLNQPQHF
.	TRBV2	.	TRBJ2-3	TGTGCCAGCACGCAGCGGAGCACAGATACGCAGTATTTT	CASTQRSTDTQYF
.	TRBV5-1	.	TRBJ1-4	TGCGCCAGCAGCACCCAGGGGAACCATAATGAAAAACTGTTTTTT	CASSTQGNHNEKLFF
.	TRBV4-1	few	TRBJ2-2	TGCGCCAGCAGCCAAGAAGTCAGCCAGTCACGGGAGCTGTTTTTT	CASSQEVSQSRELFF
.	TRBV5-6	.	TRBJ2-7	TGTGCCAGCAGCTTGGGGTGGGCTGGAGAAGAGCAGTACTTC	CASSLGWAGEEQYF
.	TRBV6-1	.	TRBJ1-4	TGTGCCAGCAGTTCCGGGGCAACTAATGAAAAACTGTTTTTT	CASSSGATNEKLFF
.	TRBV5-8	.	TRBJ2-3	TGTGCCAGCAGCAAAAGTAGCGGTTTAAGCACAGATACGCAGTATTTT	CASSKSSGLSTDTQYF
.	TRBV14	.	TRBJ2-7	TGTGCCAGCAGCTCCCGGGGGACAGCGTTTCCCTACGAGCAGTACTTC	CASSSRGTAFPYEQYF
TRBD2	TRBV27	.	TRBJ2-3	TGTGCCAGCAGTGCCAGGGAGGGGGATACGCAGTATTTT	CASSAREGDTQYF
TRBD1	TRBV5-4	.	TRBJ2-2	TGTGCCAGCAGCCGGAAAGGGACAGGCGGGGAGCTGTTTTTT	CASSRKGTGGELFF
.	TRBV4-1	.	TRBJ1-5	TGCGCCAGCAGCCAAGATGGGACGCGCCGGGGTCAGCCCCAGCATTTT	CASSQDGTRRGQPQHF
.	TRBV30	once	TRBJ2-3	TGTGCCTGGAGTCGGGGGCTGATAGATACGCAGTATTTT	CAWSRGLIDTQYF
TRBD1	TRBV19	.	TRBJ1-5	TGTGCCAGTAGTATGACAGGGGGCAATCAGCCCCAGCATTTT	CASSMTGGNQPQHF
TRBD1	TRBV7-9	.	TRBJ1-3	TGTGCCAGCAGCTTAACAGGGGTCTCTGGAAACACCATATATTTT	CASSLTGVSGNTIYF
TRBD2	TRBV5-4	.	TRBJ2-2	TGTGCCAGCAGCGTGGTGGCTAGCGGGGGCGGGGAGCTGTTTTTT	CASSVVASGGGELFF
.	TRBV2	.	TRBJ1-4	TGTGCCAGCAACGAAGGAGGGGAATATGAAAAACTGTTTTTT	CASNEGGEYEKLFF
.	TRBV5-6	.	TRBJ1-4	TGTGCCAGCAGCTTGCGAGACGGGGGGACGGAAAAACTGTTTTTT	CASSLRDGGTEKLFF
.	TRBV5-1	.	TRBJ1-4	TGCGCCAGCAAACAGGCGACGGCTAATGAAAAACTGTTTTTT	CASKQATANEKLFF
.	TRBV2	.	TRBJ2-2	TGTGCCAGCACCCCGGGCAGGGCGAACACCGGGGAGCTGTTTTTT	CASTPGRANTGELFF
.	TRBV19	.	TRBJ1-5	TGTGCCAGTAGTGCGCAGGGAGGTCAGCCCCAGCATTTT	CASSAQGGQPQHF
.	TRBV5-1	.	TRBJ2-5	TGCGCCAGCAGCTTGAGCAGCCAAGAGACCCAGTACTTC	CASSLSSQETQYF
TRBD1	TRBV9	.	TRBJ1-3	TGTGCCAGCAGCGTAAGAACAGGGGCTGGAAACACCATATATTTT	CASSVRTGAGNTIYF
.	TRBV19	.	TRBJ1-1	TGTGCCAGTAGTGCACGGACGGTGAACACTGAAGCTTTCTTT	CASSARTVNTEAFF
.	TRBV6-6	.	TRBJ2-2	TGTGCCAGCAGCCTACCTCAGGGTCAGGCCGGGGAGCTGTTTTTT	CASSLPQGQAGELFF